This T cell receptor beta chain stems from a study of early T cells in non-severe SARS-CoV-2 infection. About the study: Alpha and beta chains were unpaired, from unsorted whole-blood bulk RNA.

Unmatched junction bases numbered 9, after V lost 6 bases and J lost 3 bases. Germline lookup yields CDR1 MNHNY and CDR2 SVGAGI (reference sequence). This CDR3 comprises 15 residues. In this sample, this clonotype turned up many times. Attachment of unique molecular identifiers to individual cDNA molecules was performed. Using its own MiXCR run on the 5' RACE reads, TCRdb lists one record per CDR3 protein. The table shows some 89,000 distinct CDR3 sequences, with 11% occurring only once. The rearrangement uses TRBV6-6 and TRBJ1-1; the match to TRBD1 covers 8 bases. The sequences come from whole blood, collected at baseline. The TCR comes from an adult who was a healthcare worker with PCR-confirmed SARS-CoV-2 infection or an uninfected control (not recorded which). CDR3 sequence: CASSQNADRDTEAFF. CDR3 nucleotide sequence: TGTGCCAGCAGCCAGAATGCGGACAGGGACACTGAAGCTTTCTTT.